Listed below are T cell receptor beta chains from one sample, sequenced in a study of identical twins. TCRdb reanalysed the 5' RACE reads using MiXCR and keeps one entry per CDR3 protein. The data show about 530,000 distinct CDR3 sequences, over 12% seen once. The sample also formed part of further work on yellow fever vaccine responses in identical twins.

The sequenced sample consisted of CD4+ T cells sorted from blood. The source is a woman aged 18-35 years in good health. Each CDR3 is given with its conserved first and last residue. Each record gives: V gene, D gene, CDR3 protein. The D gene is left open where the match is weak.

TRBV20-1	.	CSAKRSNTGELFF
TRBV7-8	.	CASSPPARENTGELFF
TRBV24-1	.	CATSDGSQETQYF
TRBV9	TRBD2	CASSTQGLDNNEQFF
TRBV10-1	TRBD2	CASSSGGAMENEQFF
TRBV20-1	.	CSAPQLPSYNEQFF
TRBV12-3/TRBV12-4	TRBD2	CASRSSGTYNEQFF
TRBV2	TRBD2	CASSSTSGGAPSTDTQYF
TRBV6-1	.	CASSARRLMNTEAFF
TRBV7-9	.	CASSLAGLAGNEQYF
TRBV12-3/TRBV12-4	.	CASRAEGYEQYF
TRBV10-1	.	CASSGHLMAQYF
TRBV6-1	.	CASSLNPGGDYNEQFF
TRBV19	.	CASSIGVAVGEQYF
TRBV13	TRBD1	CASSFYRGGTEAFF
TRBV28	.	CASSSTKDSSNQPQHF
TRBV12-3/TRBV12-4	.	CASSLKGLDYNEQFF
TRBV20-1	TRBD1	CSARTGTGNYNEQFF
TRBV11-3	.	CASSADRQMNTEAFF
TRBV27	.	CASSLVQGLWNEQFF
TRBV12-3/TRBV12-4	.	CASSLFGSSYEQYF
TRBV29-1	TRBD1	CSVESRDRAMNTEAFF
TRBV3-1	.	CASTRKGGSSAGELFF
TRBV12-3/TRBV12-4	TRBD2	CASSFTLAGGYEQYF
TRBV28	TRBD1	CASSARIPPVNRGPRGTGELFF
TRBV21-1	.	CASSKTLVQDTQYF
TRBV14	.	CASSPSRVGGELFF
TRBV20-1	TRBD2	CSARPFGSGSDEQYF
TRBV5-1	.	CASSFSRMNTEAFF
TRBV4-1	TRBD1	CASSQDYRGRLTGGAFF
TRBV20-1	TRBD2	CSARGYKRAGVLYNEQFF
TRBV5-6	.	CASSLYSGSGQAFF
TRBV7-6	TRBD2	CASSKTSGGYNEQFF
TRBV24-1	.	CAIPLVYF
TRBV3-1	.	CASSQDFVVAETQYF
TRBV14	.	CASSQGGPPFPGVSYEQYF
TRBV29-1	.	CSVVHQGYTDTQYF
TRBV10-3	.	CAISEGLGSRALEQYF
TRBV4-1	TRBD1	CASSRGTGGLSETQYF
TRBV5-1	.	CASSEDRSSYNEQFF